This T cell receptor beta chain was identified during a study of shared clonotypes between healthy human individuals (TCRdb year 2020). With respect to the entire study: A couple of women and a few men aged 18 to 49 years were included in the cohort. Per donor, three plates each were used for CD4 naive and CD4 memory, two for CD8 naive, and one for CD8 memory. To estimate repertoire size and how much clonotypes are shared between individuals, the study performed deep sequencing of blood TCR repertoires from a handful of healthy adults. To increase sequencing depth and limit assay-specific biases, TCR repertoire library preparation and sequencing were carried out by different laboratories using diverse techniques. Each donor's leukapheresis produced roughly between roughly 0.94 and 9.5 billion PBMCs. Broad study findings and their caveats: Pairwise subsampling led to the expectation that sequencing depth would affect the degree of clonotype sharing among donors. Incomplete sequencing was indicated by rarefaction of sorted-subset datasets, despite the large sequencing depth. Sampling was restricted to blood, and TCR repertoires in tissues likely differ from the TCR repertoires found in blood. Compared with non-shared clonotypes, clonotypes shared by all four sorted-subset donors had higher generation probabilities. Across a few donors, roughly 5% of naive CD4, roughly 3.4% of naive CD8, 2% to 2.5% of memory CD4, and under 0.45% of memory CD8 clonotypes were shared. The genetic and exposure-history diversity represented was limited by the small number of donors. Estimated clonotype richness was generally larger for naive than for memory subsets.

Points on this clone: The specificity of this receptor is unknown. Per-base qualities were not stored, and no clone one base away is much larger.

The donors were healthy, HIV-negative adults who had no recently reported acute infections or vaccinations. Only Caucasian adults living in Nashville, Tennessee, USA were represented among the donors. CD4+ T cells were enriched through magnetic negative selection, after which naive cells were positively selected on CD45RA and the remaining negative fraction served as the memory subset. Blood was obtained by leukapheresis, after which PBMCs were separated by Ficoll-Histopaque density gradient centrifugation and cryopreserved in liquid nitrogen vapor phase. Analytical flow cytometry was used to check the purity and quantity of every magnetically sorted T cell population. Each sorted fraction had its genomic DNA isolated and then quantified by UV absorbance on a Nanodrop 2000c. CDR1 MNHEY and CDR2 SMNVEV were looked up in the germline V gene (reference sequence). The CDR3 numbers 15 residues from cysteine through phenylalanine. Here the CDR3 DNA is all that survives: 45 bases in frame from base 1. V drops 6 bases and J drops 3 bases, leaving 18 bases in between.

Using the deep immunoSEQ assay, multiplex PCR amplified TCR CDR3 regions from genomic DNA. Extracted genomic DNA from each cell subset was spread evenly across all wells of several immunoSEQ 96-well plates, with each plate serving as a replicate. For sorted subsets, each replicate PCR was loaded with 200 ng genomic DNA, equivalent to 30,000 or so T cell genomes. The purified libraries were quantified using a Qubit 3.0 fluorometer, sized with a Bioanalyzer 2100, and then quantified again using the KAPA Library Quantification kit. A separate single-read 150-cycle Illumina NextSeq 550 flow cell was used to sequence each immunoSEQ 96-well plate. Per the original workflow: Because the immunoSEQ output held only junctional sequences and lacked quality scores, the filtering could not match the filtering applied to full-length reads. To assign V/J genes and CDR3, sequences were annotated against IMGT germline references using PyIR, a Python wrapper for IgBLAST v1.9. Any read was removed if the V/J assignment was weak (E-value above 1e-6), the CDR3 was missing, or the read contained stop codons, out-of-frame junctions, or ambiguous translated residues. A V3J clonotype was defined by an identical inferred V gene, J gene, and CDR3 amino acid sequence. The percentage overlap between two repertoires was calculated by dividing the number of shared unique clonotypes by the size of the smaller repertoire. Richness of each repertoire was evaluated using RTK rarefaction, the Chao1 estimator, and Recon v2.1 estimates of unobserved clonotypes. Generation probabilities were computed with OLGA for all TCRbeta clonotypes obtained by the gDNA method from several donors. TCRdb mirrors the immuneACCESS table, restricted to in-frame sequences. Some clones are absent from its copies; in checked studies, under half trace to an unresolved V gene, and the reason for the others is unknown. Clone size and V and J calls were adopted from that table, with D and trimming inferred from the DNA. The sample has under 1,900,000 clones on record, 98% of them singletons. The ten largest clones capture about 0.34% of the sample.

This TCR derives from a man aged 30 to 39 in good health. The rearranged segments are TRBV27 and TRBJ2-7; a tentative D match to TRBD1 spans 5 bases. Material for sequencing was naive CD4+ T cells sorted from blood. The sample's cell subset or site label, in plain terms: CD45RA+ positively selected. The nucleotides are TGTGCCAGCAGCTATCAGGGAAAGAGAAACTACGAGCAGTACTTC. Its amino acids are CASSYQGKRNYEQYF.